This entry concerns a single T cell receptor beta chain. Its antigen is unidentified. PCR employed 60 Vbeta and 13 Jbeta primers. As originally analysed: In a later analysis, the count reached 80 million or so unique TCR beta chains, with 9 million to 11 million shared. Produced via immunoSEQ multiplex PCR; TCRdb's table is partial and in-frame only. That table gives V, J and clone size, and the DNA gave D and trimming. The sample has around 130,000 clones, 81% seen once. The sample belongs to a study of cytomegalovirus exposure and HLA in healthy donors. Findings and caveats of the study: TCR beta V- and J-gene trimming was later associated with a missense DCLRE1C variant.

Input material: PBMCs. The TCR sequence derives from a man aged 18 to 30 in good health and CMV-seronegative.

CDR3 residues: CASSLDPTTDSPLHF. CDR3 DNA sequence: TGTGCCAGCAGCTTGGATCCCACAACCGATTCACCCCTCCACTTT. The V gene is TRBV5-6, the J gene TRBJ1-6; D gene uncertain. V gave up 0 bases and J gave up 8 bases, with 12 bases separating them. The CDR3 has 15 amino acids. Germline lookup yields CDR1 SGHDT and CDR2 YYEEEE.